The 23 T cell receptor beta chains given below trace back to one sample, sequenced in a study of radiotherapy plus CTLA-4 blockade in lung cancer. TCRdb's copy holds only in-frame clones and misses some; the assay was immunoSEQ multiplex PCR. The sample yields tens of thousands of clones, around 77% seen once. The sequencing here drew on peripheral blood, taken from a patient treated with radiotherapy plus ipilimumab. The receptors shown here come from a human donor with non-small cell lung cancer whose response to radiotherapy plus ipilimumab could not be evaluated.

This chain links TRBV6-5 with TRBJ2-1; 9 bases align to TRBD2. The CDR3 is 15 amino acids. Germline lookup yields CDR1 MNHEY and CDR2 SVGAGI. Germline trimming cut 5 bases from V and 4 bases from J; bases unmatched to any gene: 6. DNA for the CDR3: TGTGCCAGCAGTCAGACTAGCGGACGTTACAATGAGCAGTTCTTC. Amino acid sequence: CASSQTSGRYNEQFF.

The chain carries TRBV9 and TRBJ2-2; D is possibly TRBD1 (6 bases). Trimming took 4 bases from V and 4 from J, leaving 14 bases between them. CDR1 and CDR2 (germline): SGDLS, YYNGEE. This CDR3 is 15 amino acids long. The CDR3 loop reads CASSPTGLGTGELFF. CDR3 in DNA: TGTGCCAGCAGCCCCACAGGGCTCGGCACCGGGGAGCTGTTTTTT.

The chain employs TRBV25-1 and TRBJ2-1; 8 bases fit TRBD2. The trim removed 3 bases at V and 8 bases at J, leaving 9 bases unmatched. The CDR3 spans 15 residues. Per the germline V gene, CDR1 is MGHDK and CDR2 is SYGVNS. For the CDR3, the DNA is TGTGCCAGCAGTGACCCTGATTTCGGGAGGGATGAGCAGTTCTTC. Protein: CASSDPDFGRDEQFF.

By share, this clone counts as medium-sized. V usage is TRBV6-5 and J usage is TRBJ1-2; 7 bases fit TRBD1. The germline V gene encodes CDR1 MNHEY and CDR2 SVGAGI. The length of the CDR3 is 15 residues. V lost 4 bases and J lost 6; bases outside the gene matches: 11. CDR3 residues: CASSFSWSGGNGYTF. The CDR3 nucleotides read TGTGCCAGCAGTTTTAGTTGGTCAGGGGGAAATGGCTACACCTTC.

This clone was seen once. This chain links TRBV18 with TRBJ2-1, with D unclear. The V and J ends lost 2 bases and 3 bases respectively, with 5 bases between them. Germline loops: CDR1 KGHSH, CDR2 LQKENI. The CDR3 is 13 amino acids. The CDR3 sequence is CASSPDIYNEQFF. DNA of the CDR3: TGTGCCAGCTCACCAGACATCTACAATGAGCAGTTCTTC.

This clone was counted a few times. The CDR3 nucleotides read TGTGCCAGCAGCTCTGGGACAGGGAAAGACTCAGATACGCAGTATTTT. Amino acids: CASSSGTGKDSDTQYF. The chain couples TRBV7-9 to TRBJ2-3; 9 nucleotides match TRBD1. Germline CDR1 SEHNR, CDR2 FQNEAQ (reference sequence). The length of the CDR3 is 16 residues. V dropped 4 bases and J dropped 4; count of bases not matched to a gene: 9.

Notes on this clone: Other DNA sequences in the sample encode the same CDR3. The rearrangement uses TRBV9 and TRBJ1-4; tentative D call: TRBD1 (5 bases). Per germline, CDR1 SGDLS and CDR2 YYNGEE. The CDR3 sequence is 14 residues long. Trimming left V 0 bases short and J 7 bases short, with 10 bases between. The CDR3 coding sequence is TGTGCCAGCAGCGTAGCCGGGGGGGGTGAAAAACTGTTTTTT. Protein sequence: CASSVAGGGEKLFF. Full variable domain (missing parts from reference TRBV9 and TRBJ1-4): DSGVTQTPKHLITATGQRVTLRCSPRSGDLSVYWYQQSLDQGLQFLIQYYNGEERAKGNILERFSAQQFPDLHSELNLSSLELGDSALYFCASSVAGGGEKLFFGSGTQLSVL.

The V gene is TRBV2, the J gene TRBJ2-7; 8 nucleotides align to TRBD1. Germline-derived CDR1 and CDR2 are SNHLY and FYNNEI. V lost 5 bases to trimming and J lost 0 bases; unmatched junction nucleotides: 6. The CDR3 has 15 amino acids. DNA of the CDR3: TGTGCCAGCAGTCAACAGGGGGGCACCTCCTACGAGCAGTACTTC. This translates into CASSQQGGTSYEQYF.

The chain is built from TRBV27 and TRBJ2-4; TRBD2 is a possible D gene (5 bases). The V and J ends lost 2 bases and 0 bases respectively, with 11 bases between them. CDR3 size: 16 residues. Germline V gene lookup returns CDR1 MNHEY and CDR2 SMNVEV (reference sequence). The chain's CDR3 is CASSLATGKAKNIQYF. Here the CDR3 DNA reads TGTGCCAGCAGTTTAGCTACGGGAAAAGCCAAAAACATTCAGTACTTC.

The gene calls are TRBV5-1 and TRBJ2-1; D is possibly TRBD1 (6 bases). V shed 6 bases and J shed 2 bases, with 21 bases lying between them. Germline V gene lookup returns CDR1 SGHRS and CDR2 YFSETQ. This CDR3 is 17 amino acids long. CDR3: CASNSMPTQGAYNEQFF. The CDR3 coding sequence is TGCGCCAGCAATTCCATGCCGACACAGGGTGCCTACAATGAGCAGTTCTTC.

By share of the sample, this clone is medium-sized (0.01 to 0.1%). The rearrangement uses TRBV7-9 and TRBJ2-3; 14 nucleotides match TRBD2. Germline assignment: CDR1 SEHNR and CDR2 FQNEAQ (reference sequence). V was pared by 5 bases and J by 4 bases, with 11 bases of the junction left unmatched. The length of the CDR3 is 18 residues. Here the CDR3 DNA reads TGTGCCAGCAGCCCCCCCCTGACTAGCGGGGGGGCGTCAGATACGCAGTATTTT. This gives the protein CASSPPLTSGGASDTQYF.

Judged by abundance, this clone is medium-sized. This sequence joins TRBV7-9 and TRBJ1-4, with D possibly matching TRBD1 (6 bases). V lost 5 bases, J lost 8 bases, and 21 bases lay in between. This CDR3 spans 16 amino acids. Germline V gives CDR1 SEHNR, CDR2 FQNEAQ (reference sequence). In DNA, the CDR3 is TGTGCCAGCAGCAATCCAACCGGGACAACGAACGAAAAACTGTTTTTT. Translation gives CASSNPTGTTNEKLFF. The full variable domain, its missing parts supplied by reference TRBV7-9 and TRBJ1-4, is DTGVSQNPRHKITKRGQNVTFRCDPISEHNRLYWYRQTLGQGPEFLTYFQNEAQLEKSRLLSDRFSAERPKGSFSTLEIQRTEQGDSAMYLCASSNPTGTTNEKLFFGSGTQLSVL.

The chain employs TRBV11-3 and TRBJ2-7; D perhaps matches TRBD2 (5 bases). The CDR3 contains 12 residues. Germline V gene lookup returns CDR1 SGHNT and CDR2 YENEEA. The V end was cut by 3 bases, the J end by 9 bases, with 12 bases between. The CDR3 sequence: CASSFAGGTQYF. The CDR3 DNA reads TGTGCCAGCAGCTTCGCGGGTGGTACGCAGTACTTC. Full variable domain (remainder filled in from reference TRBV11-3 and TRBJ2-7): EAGVVQSPRYKIIEKKQPVAFWCNPISGHNTLYWYLQNLGQGPELLIRYENEEAVDDSQLPKDRFSAERLKGVDSTLKIQPAELGDSAVYLCASSFAGGTQYFGPGTRLTVT.

The CDR3 reads CASRRDRGTYEQYF. The CDR3 DNA sequence: TGTGCCAGCAGGCGGGACAGGGGGACCTACGAGCAGTACTTC. The chain is built from TRBV19 and TRBJ2-7, with 11 bases fitting TRBD1. The germline V gene encodes CDR1 LNHDA and CDR2 SQIVND (reference sequence). This CDR3 comprises 14 residues. The ends lost 9 bases at V and 2 bases at J; junction bases unmatched: 6.

The chain carries TRBV14 and TRBJ1-2, with D unclear. Germline V gene sequence: CDR1 SGHDN, CDR2 FVKESK. With 0 bases removed from V and 4 bases from J, the gap between germline ends came to 12 bases. This CDR3 region has 15 residues. CDR3 coding DNA: TGTGCCAGCAGCCAAGATCGTTCAGGCGTCTATGGCTACACCTTC. This encodes CASSQDRSGVYGYTF. Using reference TRBV14 and TRBJ1-2 for the parts outside the CDR3, the full variable domain is EAGVTQFPSHSVIEKGQTVTLRCDPISGHDNLYWYRRVMGKEIKFLLHFVKESKQDESGMPNNRFLAERTGGTYSTLKVQPAELEDSGVYFCASSQDRSGVYGYTFGSGTRLTVV.

This sequence joins TRBV4-3 and TRBJ2-7; 10 positions agree with TRBD2. The germline gives CDR1 LGHNA, CDR2 YSLEER. V shed 4 bases, J shed 1 base, and the junction held 4 bases outside the gene matches. This CDR3 comprises 15 residues. The CDR3 region is CASSPGTSESYEQYF. DNA for the CDR3: TGCGCCAGCAGCCCAGGGACTAGCGAATCCTACGAGCAGTACTTC.

J is TRBJ1-1 and V is TRBV6-1, with D possibly TRBD1 on 5 matching bases. The germline V and J ends were trimmed by 8 bases and 3 bases, with 13 bases remaining between them. This CDR3 has 13 amino acids. Per the germline V gene, CDR1 is MNHNS and CDR2 is SASEGT. The CDR3 region is CASLDIWDTEAFF. CDR3 nucleotides: TGTGCCAGCCTGGACATATGGGACACTGAAGCTTTCTTT.

The genes are TRBV23-1 and TRBJ2-7; D gene ambiguous. TRBV23-1 is identified as an open reading frame with a role that is uncertain. V lost 3 bases and J 1 base, leaving 16 bases between the germline ends. This CDR3 region has 16 residues. The CDR3 DNA is TGCGCCAGCAGTCATTCTGGCAGCGAGAATTCCTACGAGCAGTACTTC. It is translated as CASSHSGSENSYEQYF.

The chain links TRBV6-5 to TRBJ2-1, with TRBD2 identical over 9 bases. The V gene end was trimmed by 9 bases and the J gene end by 8 bases; junction bases not matched to a gene: 14. The CDR3 covers 15 residues. CDR1 and CDR2 (germline): MNHEY, SVGAGI. As DNA, the CDR3 is TGTGCCAGTAAGGGGGGAATAGCGGGAGAGTATGAGCAGTTCTTC. It encodes CASKGGIAGEYEQFF.

The chain links TRBV7-2 to TRBJ1-2; a weak D match, TRBD1 (5 bases). The CDR3 consists of 14 residues. The germline V gene encodes CDR1 SGHTA and CDR2 FQGNSA. V lost 2 bases, J lost 12 bases, and 19 bases lay in between. The DNA of the CDR3 is TGTGCCAGCAGCTTATATCATGGCCTGGAAGGGGACACCTTC. Amino acids: CASSLYHGLEGDTF.

V is TRBV29-1 and J is TRBJ1-1; 9 bases align to TRBD1. V lost 5 bases and J lost 4; bases outside the gene matches: 5. The CDR3 extends over 13 amino acids. Germline assignment: CDR1 SQVTM and CDR2 ANQGSEA. The CDR3 is CSVRDRAVTEAFF. DNA of the CDR3: TGCAGCGTTCGGGACAGGGCAGTCACTGAAGCTTTCTTT.

A single count supports this clone. This chain uses TRBV19 with TRBJ2-5, with TRBD2 matching 7 bases. The CDR3 sequence is 17 residues long. In germline, CDR1 is LNHDA, CDR2 SQIVND (reference sequence). V gave up 4 bases and J gave up 4 bases; unmatched junction bases: 15. CDR3 in amino acids: CASSSRVGGGIRETQYF. The CDR3 coding sequence is TGTGCCAGTAGTAGTAGGGTGGGCGGGGGAATACGAGAGACCCAGTACTTC. Based on the CDR3 plus reference TRBV19 and TRBJ2-5, the full variable domain is DGGITQSPKYLFRKEGQNVTLSCEQNLNHDAMYWYRQDPGQGLRLIYYSQIVNDFQKGDIAEGYSVSREKKESFPLTVTSAQKNPTAFYLCASSSRVGGGIRETQYFGPGTRLLVL.

This CDR3 reads CASSLGTGLSNQPQHF. The CDR3 nucleotides read TGTGCCAGCAGCTTAGGGACAGGGCTTAGCAATCAGCCCCAGCATTTT. V gene TRBV7-9 combines with J gene TRBJ1-5, with TRBD1 matching 8 bases. Germline V gene lookup returns CDR1 SEHNR and CDR2 FQNEAQ (reference sequence). The junction had 2 bases not matched to a gene; V was cut back by 1 base and J by 0 bases. CDR3 length: 16 amino acids.